The TCR beta chain under discussion was sequenced for a study of control samples from healthy donors and cancer patients. CDR1 and CDR2 from the germline V gene are LNHDA and SQIVND (reference sequence). The V and J ends lost 4 bases and 2 bases respectively, with 12 bases between them. The CDR3 contains 14 residues. Assay used: immunoSEQ multiplex PCR; TCRdb lists only in-frame clones, some missing. The sample has about 75,000 clones, 84% seen once; the top ten hold more than 13%. Specimen: blood. The rearrangement links TRBV19 to TRBJ2-7; D is possibly TRBD1 or TRBD2 (5 bases each). The sequence was obtained from a man in his fifties in good health. Here the CDR3 reads CASSTGAGPYEQYF. The CDR3 coding sequence is TGTGCCAGTAGTACCGGGGCAGGACCCTACGAGCAGTACTTC.